This is a list of T cell receptor beta chains from one sample in a study of radiation and T cells in renal cell carcinoma. Some clones are missing from TCRdb's copy, which holds only in-frame ones; the method was immunoSEQ multiplex PCR. The sample has tens of thousands of clones, 70% to 85% seen once; the top ten hold 5% to 7.5%. The source was blood, collected from a patient whose treatment included radiotherapy and nephrectomy. Every receptor here comes from a man aged 55 to 70 with renal cell carcinoma. The CDR3 runs from the conserved cysteine through the conserved F or W. Fields, in order: clone size, D gene, J gene, V gene, CDR3 length, CDR3 protein, CDR3 DNA. A D gene is named only where the DNA matches it firmly. Only some rows state a clone size, as once, few, many or a class for expanded clones.

clone_size: .; d_call: TRBD2; j_call: TRBJ2-1; v_call: TRBV27; cdr3_length: 15; cdr3_aa: CASSLQAGGTYEQFF; cdr3_nt: TGTGCCAGCAGTTTACAGGCGGGAGGGACGTATGAGCAGTTCTTC
clone_size: .; d_call: .; j_call: TRBJ2-7; v_call: TRBV28; cdr3_length: 15; cdr3_aa: CASTRGGSPTYEQYF; cdr3_nt: TGTGCCAGCACGCGGGGAGGCAGCCCGACCTACGAGCAGTACTTC
clone_size: once; d_call: .; j_call: TRBJ2-7; v_call: TRBV6-6; cdr3_length: 15; cdr3_aa: CASSYSGTDFYEQYF; cdr3_nt: TGTGCCAGCAGTTACAGCGGGACAGACTTTTACGAGCAGTACTTC
clone_size: many; d_call: .; j_call: TRBJ2-1; v_call: TRBV20-1; cdr3_length: 11; cdr3_aa: CSAVPNNEQFF; cdr3_nt: TGCAGTGCGGTACCCAACAATGAGCAGTTCTTC
clone_size: .; d_call: TRBD1; j_call: TRBJ2-7; v_call: TRBV27; cdr3_length: 15; cdr3_aa: CASSRTRQGAYEQYF; cdr3_nt: TGTGCCAGCAGTCGCACACGACAGGGAGCCTACGAGCAGTACTTC
clone_size: .; d_call: TRBD2; j_call: TRBJ2-2; v_call: TRBV29-1; cdr3_length: 14; cdr3_aa: CSVPTSGYTGELFF; cdr3_nt: TGCAGCGTGCCAACTAGCGGGTACACCGGGGAGCTGTTTTTT
clone_size: many; d_call: .; j_call: TRBJ1-4; v_call: TRBV15; cdr3_length: 15; cdr3_aa: CATSRDGGPSEKLFF; cdr3_nt: TGTGCCACCAGCAGAGATGGGGGACCAAGTGAAAAACTGTTTTTT
clone_size: .; d_call: TRBD2; j_call: TRBJ2-1; v_call: TRBV11-1; cdr3_length: 16; cdr3_aa: CASSRTGTSGYNEQFF; cdr3_nt: TGTGCCAGCAGCCGGACCGGGACTAGCGGATACAATGAGCAGTTCTTC
clone_size: .; d_call: .; j_call: TRBJ1-3; v_call: TRBV6-6; cdr3_length: 15; cdr3_aa: CASSYSTDRGDTIYF; cdr3_nt: TGTGCCAGCAGTTACTCGACGGACCGAGGAGACACCATATATTTT
clone_size: .; d_call: .; j_call: TRBJ2-7; v_call: TRBV9; cdr3_length: 15; cdr3_aa: CASSVGQALSYEQYF; cdr3_nt: TGTGCCAGCAGCGTAGGACAAGCCCTTTCCTACGAGCAGTACTTC
clone_size: medium-sized; d_call: .; j_call: TRBJ2-3; v_call: TRBV7-9; cdr3_length: 14; cdr3_aa: CASSLGTASYTQYF; cdr3_nt: TGTGCCAGCAGCTTAGGGACTGCTTCGTATACGCAGTATTTT
clone_size: .; d_call: .; j_call: TRBJ1-4; v_call: TRBV5-6; cdr3_length: 15; cdr3_aa: CASSLGTRQNEKLFF; cdr3_nt: TGTGCCAGCAGCCTCGGGACACGCCAAAATGAAAAACTGTTTTTT
clone_size: .; d_call: .; j_call: TRBJ1-1; v_call: TRBV6-1; cdr3_length: 16; cdr3_aa: CASSELGGRGNTEAFF; cdr3_nt: TGTGCCAGCAGTGAACTCGGGGGTAGGGGGAACACTGAAGCTTTCTTT
clone_size: once; d_call: .; j_call: TRBJ1-4; v_call: TRBV7-9; cdr3_length: 15; cdr3_aa: CASSLGERPGEKLFF; cdr3_nt: TGTGCCAGCAGCTTAGGGGAGCGGCCCGGGGAAAAACTGTTTTTT